The rows below give T cell receptor beta chains drawn from one sample of a study of blood T cell repertoires in COVID-19. Assay used: immunoSEQ multiplex PCR; TCRdb lists only in-frame clones, some missing. The sample contains some 59,000 clones, around 77% of which appear only once. Sequencing was carried out using peripheral blood. The receptors stem from a man at least 80 years old with active or convalescent COVID-19. Both conserved end residues are part of each CDR3. The D gene is left open where the match is weak. Expanded clones get a size class; other rows say once, few or many, or leave the size out.

v_gene	j_gene	d_gene	abundance	CDR3aa	CDR3nt
TRBV7-9	TRBJ2-5	.	few	CASSFILQGRETQYF	TGTGCCAGCAGCTTTATATTACAGGGTAGAGAGACCCAGTACTTC
TRBV24-1	TRBJ1-1	.	.	CATAEDTEAFF	TGTGCCACAGCAGAGGACACTGAAGCTTTCTTT
TRBV10-3	TRBJ2-1	TRBD2	few	CATGTSGHNEQFF	TGTGCCACCGGGACTAGCGGGCACAATGAGCAGTTCTTC
TRBV21-1	TRBJ2-7	.	.	CASSKFLASGGKCEQYF	TGTGCCAGCAGCAAATTCCTTGCTAGCGGGGGAAAATGCGAGCAGTACTTC
TRBV3-1/TRBV3-2	TRBJ1-2	TRBD1	.	CASSVPGQGIGYTF	TGTGCCAGCAGCGTACCGGGACAGGGAATTGGCTACACCTTC
TRBV4-3	TRBJ2-5	TRBD2	.	CASSQVPTSEQETQYF	TGCGCCAGCAGCCAAGTCCCGACTAGCGAGCAAGAGACCCAGTACTTC
TRBV6-5	TRBJ2-1	TRBD2	.	CASSGLGLAYNEQFF	TGTGCCAGCAGCGGATTGGGACTAGCATACAATGAGCAGTTCTTC
TRBV27	TRBJ2-7	.	.	CASRRAGHTYEQYF	TGTGCCAGCAGAAGAGCAGGGCACACCTACGAGCAGTACTTC
TRBV25-1	TRBJ1-2	.	.	CASSEWTTNYGYTF	TGTGCCAGCAGTGAATGGACTACTAACTATGGCTACACCTTC
TRBV19	TRBJ1-2	.	.	CASSIPAVRANYGYTF	TGTGCCAGTAGTATTCCGGCGGTTAGAGCTAACTATGGCTACACCTTC
TRBV7-9	TRBJ2-2	TRBD1	.	CASSLQTGGRNTGELFF	TGTGCCAGCAGCTTACAGACAGGGGGCCGGAACACCGGGGAGCTGTTTTTT
TRBV19	TRBJ1-4	.	few	CASSTIFGGRDEKLFF	TGTGCCAGTAGTACCATCTTCGGGGGGCGGGATGAAAAACTGTTTTTT
TRBV2	TRBJ2-5	.	.	CASRYGSQETQYF	TGTGCCAGCAGGTACGGGAGTCAGGAGACCCAGTACTTC
TRBV6-5	TRBJ1-3	.	.	CATSPGYNTIYF	TGTGCCACCTCGCCAGGGTACAACACCATATATTTT
TRBV5-4	TRBJ2-2	TRBD2	.	CASGGISGRAGELFF	TGTGCCAGCGGCGGTATAAGCGGGAGGGCCGGGGAGCTGTTTTTT
TRBV4-2	TRBJ2-7	.	many	CASSPTTSQRYEQYF	TGTGCCAGCAGCCCAACTACCTCCCAACGCTACGAGCAGTACTTC
TRBV27	TRBJ2-7	TRBD1	.	CASSFDRAGNEQYF	TGTGCCAGCAGTTTCGACAGGGCAGGCAACGAGCAGTACTTC
TRBV12-3/TRBV12-4	TRBJ1-5	.	.	CASSRGDGQPQHF	TGTGCCAGCAGCCGCGGGGATGGTCAGCCCCAGCATTTT
TRBV3-1/TRBV3-2	TRBJ2-5	.	.	CASTRGGQETQYF	TGTGCCAGCACCCGAGGGGGACAAGAGACCCAGTACTTC
TRBV7-9	TRBJ2-3	.	.	CASSLESGGLDTQYF	TGTGCCAGCAGCTTAGAGTCCGGGGGGCTAGATACGCAGTATTTT
TRBV3-1/TRBV3-2	TRBJ2-5	TRBD2	.	CASSPETSGGMETQYF	TGTGCCAGCAGCCCCGAGACTAGCGGGGGGATGGAGACCCAGTACTTC
TRBV3-1/TRBV3-2	TRBJ1-2	TRBD1	.	CASSQGIDRGREGYGYTF	TGTGCCAGCAGCCAAGGGATTGACAGGGGGCGCGAGGGCTATGGCTACACCTTC
TRBV29-1	TRBJ1-1	.	.	CSVARQAEAFF	TGCAGCGTTGCTCGACAGGCTGAAGCTTTCTTT
TRBV12-3/TRBV12-4	TRBJ2-5	.	.	CASSFSGQETQYF	TGTGCCAGCAGTTTTAGCGGACAAGAGACCCAGTACTTC
TRBV6-6	TRBJ1-4	.	.	CASSSRGGPNEKLFF	TGTGCCAGCAGTTCAAGGGGGGGGCCTAATGAAAAACTGTTTTTT
TRBV6-1	TRBJ1-2	.	once	CASSEDSLYGYTF	TGTGCCAGCAGTGAGGACAGCTTATATGGCTACACCTTC
TRBV3-1/TRBV3-2	TRBJ2-3	.	once	CASSQDTTRTDTQYF	TGTGCCAGCAGCCAAGACACCACCAGGACAGATACGCAGTATTTT
TRBV5-1	TRBJ2-4	.	.	CASSLVTGDSVAKNIQYF	TGCGCCAGCAGCTTGGTCACCGGGGACTCGGTAGCCAAAAACATTCAGTACTTC
TRBV5-4	TRBJ2-3	TRBD2	once	CASRRTSGGRQDTQYF	TGTGCCAGCAGGCGAACTAGCGGGGGGAGGCAAGATACGCAGTATTTT
TRBV30	TRBJ1-5	.	.	CAWSVLRDNQPQHF	TGTGCCTGGAGTGTACTGAGGGACAATCAGCCCCAGCATTTT
TRBV14	TRBJ2-1	TRBD2	many	CASSQEGTSFYNEQFF	TGTGCCAGCAGCCAAGAGGGGACTAGCTTTTACAATGAGCAGTTCTTC
TRBV7-3	TRBJ2-2	.	.	CASSLVAANTGELFF	TGTGCCAGCAGCTTAGTAGCGGCGAACACCGGGGAGCTGTTTTTT
TRBV10-3	TRBJ2-2	TRBD2	.	CAIRFAGGSTGELFF	TGTGCCATCAGATTCGCGGGGGGTTCCACCGGGGAGCTGTTTTTT
TRBV19	TRBJ2-1	TRBD1	.	CASISIGGVQQFF	TGTGCCAGTATCTCAATAGGGGGCGTTCAGCAGTTCTTC
TRBV3-1/TRBV3-2	TRBJ2-7	TRBD2	.	CASSPSAREYEQYF	TGTGCCAGCAGCCCGAGCGCGCGGGAGTACGAGCAGTACTTC
TRBV6-6	TRBJ1-5	.	.	CASSYSSVLGQPQHF	TGTGCCAGCAGTTACTCGTCGGTTCTAGGACAGCCCCAGCATTTT
TRBV5-6	TRBJ2-1	TRBD2	.	CASSLGWGAGDNEQFF	TGTGCCAGCAGCTTGGGGTGGGGAGCGGGAGACAATGAGCAGTTCTTC
TRBV9	TRBJ1-4	.	.	CASSVVGGLTEKLFF	TGTGCCAGCAGCGTAGTCGGGGGGCTCACTGAAAAACTGTTTTTT
TRBV18	TRBJ2-7	.	.	CASSPASSGEQYF	TGTGCCAGCTCCCCGGCCTCATCGGGGGAGCAGTACTTC
TRBV24-1	TRBJ1-5	.	once	CATSGSGGQPQHF	TGTGCCACCAGTGGCTCGGGTGGTCAGCCCCAGCATTTT
TRBV28	TRBJ1-2	.	.	CAIRDIYYGYTF	TGTGCCATCCGAGACATCTACTATGGCTACACCTTC
TRBV6-5	TRBJ1-4	.	.	CASRARGAGEKLFF	TGTGCCAGCAGGGCCCGGGGGGCAGGTGAAAAACTGTTTTTT
TRBV6-5	TRBJ1-2	TRBD1	.	CASRRDRGLYGYTF	TGTGCCAGCAGGAGAGACAGGGGGCTCTATGGCTACACCTTC
TRBV20-1	TRBJ2-1	.	.	CSASTSGSYNEQFF	TGCAGTGCTAGTACCTCGGGTTCCTACAATGAGCAGTTCTTC
TRBV3-1/TRBV3-2	TRBJ2-3	TRBD1	.	CASSLPGQGIDTQYF	TGTGCCAGCAGCCTGCCGGGACAGGGGATAGATACGCAGTATTTT
TRBV19	TRBJ1-5	.	.	CASISGMGNQPQHF	TGTGCCAGTATATCAGGGATGGGCAATCAGCCCCAGCATTTT
TRBV3-1/TRBV3-2	TRBJ1-2	.	.	CASSQERGRGGYTF	TGTGCCAGCAGCCAAGAACGGGGTAGAGGCGGCTACACCTTC
TRBV10-1	TRBJ1-2	.	few	CASSTDTYYGYTF	TGCGCCAGTTCTACGGACACTTACTATGGCTACACCTTC
TRBV7-9	TRBJ2-7	TRBD2	.	CASTRLAPNYEQYF	TGTGCCAGCACACGACTAGCGCCCAACTACGAGCAGTACTTC
TRBV4-1	TRBJ2-1	TRBD2	.	CASSQDRISGGYRDEQFF	TGCGCCAGCAGCCAAGACAGGATTAGCGGGGGGTATCGGGATGAGCAGTTCTTC
TRBV19	TRBJ1-3	TRBD1	.	CASSIVGGYSGNTIYF	TGTGCCAGTAGTATAGTAGGGGGCTACTCTGGAAACACCATATATTTT
TRBV19	TRBJ2-3	.	.	CASSLSSDTQYF	TGTGCCAGTAGCTTAAGCTCAGATACGCAGTATTTT